A single sample is the source of the 7 T cell receptor beta chains below, sequenced in a study of blood T cell repertoires in COVID-19. Method: immunoSEQ multiplex PCR; TCRdb's copy keeps in-frame clones and lacks some. The sample records 26,000 or so clones, 70% to 90% being singletons. Sequencing was carried out using peripheral blood. These receptors were taken from a human donor in a cohort sampled during active COVID-19.

J is TRBJ2-6 and V is TRBV4-3; possible D gene TRBD2, 6 bases. CDR3 length: 16 residues. V dropped 1 base and J dropped 4 bases, with 11 bases sitting between them. Germline assignment: CDR1 LGHNA and CDR2 YSLEER. CDR3 in amino acids: CASSQGRGFGANVLTF. The DNA for the CDR3 is TGCGCCAGCAGCCAAGGGCGGGGATTCGGGGCCAACGTCCTGACTTTC.

The V and J genes are TRBV7-2 and TRBJ2-2; 8 positions match TRBD1. Trimming at V came to 6 bases and at J to 6 bases, leaving 9 bases not matched to a gene. The length of the CDR3 is 15 residues. Germline V gene lookup returns CDR1 SGHTA and CDR2 FQGNSA. CDR3 DNA: TGTGCCAGCAGTGATAGACAGGGGCCCGCCGGGGAGCTGTTTTTT. This gives the protein CASSDRQGPAGELFF.

The rearrangement links TRBV30 to TRBJ1-3; 7 nucleotides line up with TRBD1. Germline assignment: CDR1 GTSNPN and CDR2 SVGIG (reference sequence). The junction had 4 bases not matched to a gene; V was cut back by 5 bases and J by 0 bases. The CDR3 spans 14 residues. CDR3 residues: CAWVQGYSGNTIYF. CDR3 in DNA: TGTGCCTGGGTACAGGGGTACTCTGGAAACACCATATATTTT.

The chain couples TRBV3-1 (or the pseudogene TRBV3-2) to TRBJ1-6; 7 positions match TRBD1. Germline V gene data show CDR1 as LGHDT and CDR2 as YNNKEL (reference sequence). V lost 1 base to trimming and J lost 9 bases; unmatched junction nucleotides: 3. The CDR3 sequence is 14 residues long. The CDR3 sequence: CASSQANRGSPLHF. In nucleotides, the CDR3 is TGTGCCAGCAGCCAAGCTAACAGGGGTTCACCCCTCCACTTT.

The CDR3 is CASSLFGGISSYNSPLHF. CDR3 bases: TGTGCCAGCAGCTTGTTCGGGGGGATTAGCTCCTATAATTCACCCCTCCACTTT. V is TRBV5-6 and J is TRBJ1-6, with D possibly TRBD1 on 5 matching bases. Germline V gives CDR1 SGHDT, CDR2 YYEEEE. CDR3 length: 18 residues. V lost 1 base, J lost 0 bases, and 14 bases lay in between.

The V gene is TRBV19, the J gene TRBJ1-6; 7 bases fit TRBD1. The V gene's germline CDR1 is LNHDA and CDR2 SQIVND (reference sequence). Unmatched junction bases numbered 5, after V lost 0 bases and J lost 6 bases. CDR3 length: 16 residues. The CDR3 is CASSIDWDSLNSPLHF. As DNA, the CDR3 is TGTGCCAGTAGTATAGACTGGGACAGTCTTAATTCACCCCTCCACTTT.

The chain combines TRBV2 with TRBJ2-3, with TRBD1 as a possible D gene (6 bases). CDR3 size: 15 residues. The germline gives CDR1 SNHLY, CDR2 FYNNEI. The V gene lost 4 bases and the J gene lost 5 bases, with 16 bases spanning the gap. CDR3 loop: CASSVVGQRGDTQYF. In DNA, the CDR3 is TGTGCCAGCAGTGTGGTCGGACAGAGAGGAGATACGCAGTATTTT.